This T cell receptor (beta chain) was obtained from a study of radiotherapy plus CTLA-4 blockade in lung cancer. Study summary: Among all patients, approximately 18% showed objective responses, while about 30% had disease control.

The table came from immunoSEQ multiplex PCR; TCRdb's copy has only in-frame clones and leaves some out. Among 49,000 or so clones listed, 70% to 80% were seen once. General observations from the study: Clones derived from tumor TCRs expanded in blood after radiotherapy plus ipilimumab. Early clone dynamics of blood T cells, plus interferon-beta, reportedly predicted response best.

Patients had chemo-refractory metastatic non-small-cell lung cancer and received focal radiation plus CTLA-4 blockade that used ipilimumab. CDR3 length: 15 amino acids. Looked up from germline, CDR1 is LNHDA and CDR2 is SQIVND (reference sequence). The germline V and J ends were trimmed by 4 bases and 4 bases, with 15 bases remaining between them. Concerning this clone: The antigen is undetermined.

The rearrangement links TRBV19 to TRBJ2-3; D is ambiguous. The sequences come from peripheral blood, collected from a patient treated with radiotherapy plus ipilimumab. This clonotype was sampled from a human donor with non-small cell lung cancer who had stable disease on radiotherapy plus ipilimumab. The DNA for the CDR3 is TGTGCCAGTAGTACCCCGGAGCGTGGGGCAGATACGCAGTATTTT. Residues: CASSTPERGADTQYF.